The 4 T cell receptor beta chains reported below all come from one sample, sequenced in a study of T cells in tumors after PD-1 blockade. Sequencing was performed with immunoSEQ multiplex PCR; in TCRdb, only in-frame clones are kept and a portion is missing. The sample lists some 47,000 clones, about four fifths occurring once. The starting material was PBMCs, obtained before anti-PD-1 treatment. The receptors derive from a human donor with basal cell carcinoma.

The rearrangement links TRBV2 to TRBJ1-1; perhaps TRBD1 as D (6 bases). The CDR3 has 14 residues. With 7 bases removed from V and 7 bases from J, the gap between germline ends came to 19 bases. Per germline, CDR1 SNHLY and CDR2 FYNNEI. The chain's CDR3 is CASNNRDSGFEAFF. For the CDR3, the DNA is TGTGCCAGCAATAACAGGGACTCGGGTTTTGAAGCTTTCTTT. Complete variable domain (other parts from reference TRBV2 and TRBJ1-1): EPEVTQTPSHQVTQMGQEVILRCVPISNHLYFYWYRQILGQKVEFLVSFYNNEISEKSEIFDDQFSVERPDGSNFTLKIRSTKLEDSAMYFCASNNRDSGFEAFFGQGTRLTVV.

J is TRBJ2-3 and V is TRBV19; a weak D match, TRBD2 (6 bases). V was clipped by 7 bases and J by 10 bases, with 21 bases between them. In germline, CDR1 is LNHDA, CDR2 SQIVND (reference sequence). The CDR3 consists of 14 residues. CDR3 in DNA: TGTGCCAGTACCCAGGGTAGGAGGGTGACCGCGCAGTATTTT. Translated, it gives CASTQGRRVTAQYF.

The sample holds a few counts of this clone. V and J are TRBV27 and TRBJ1-6; 10 positions match TRBD1. The CDR3 runs 15 residues. Germline loops: CDR1 MNHEY, CDR2 SMNVEV (reference sequence). Trimming took 3 bases from V and 9 from J; bases not matched to a gene: 5. CDR3 sequence: CASSFVWTGGSPLHF. CDR3 in DNA: TGTGCCAGCAGTTTCGTATGGACAGGGGGTTCACCCCTCCACTTT.

This clone is a singleton in its sample. The rearrangement uses TRBV6-5 and TRBJ2-5; TRBD2 is a possible D gene (5 bases). The V gene lost 9 bases and the J gene lost 0 bases, with 14 bases spanning the gap. The CDR3 consists of 14 residues. Germline V gene sequence: CDR1 MNHEY, CDR2 SVGAGI. The CDR3 protein is CASRAELYQETQYF. The CDR3 bases are TGTGCCAGTCGAGCGGAGCTGTACCAAGAGACCCAGTACTTC.